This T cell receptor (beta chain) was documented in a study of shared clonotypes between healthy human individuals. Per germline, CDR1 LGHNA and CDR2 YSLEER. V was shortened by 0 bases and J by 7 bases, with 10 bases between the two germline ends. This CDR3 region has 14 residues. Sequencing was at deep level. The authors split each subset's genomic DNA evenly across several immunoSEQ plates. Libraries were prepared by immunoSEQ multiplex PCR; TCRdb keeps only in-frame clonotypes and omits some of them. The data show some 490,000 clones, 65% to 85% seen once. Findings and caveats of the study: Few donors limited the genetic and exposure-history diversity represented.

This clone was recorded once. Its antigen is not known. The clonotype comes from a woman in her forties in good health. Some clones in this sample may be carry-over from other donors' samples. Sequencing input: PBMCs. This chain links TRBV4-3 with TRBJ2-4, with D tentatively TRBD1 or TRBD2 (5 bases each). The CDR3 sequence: CASSQERGVNIQYF. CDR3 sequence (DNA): TGCGCCAGCAGCCAAGAGAGAGGGGTGAACATTCAGTACTTC.